The 19 T cell receptor beta chains below come from one sample, sequenced in a study of shared clonotypes between healthy human individuals (dated by TCRdb to the early 2020s). CD8 naive samples were obtained by positive selection for CCR7 among CD45RO-negative cells, yielding a CD45RA+CCR7+ population from which TemRA cells were excluded. The library was obtained by the immunoSEQ multiplex PCR assay. Sourced from immuneACCESS, this table was stored by TCRdb with only in-frame sequences that have V and J called. A share of the clones is absent; for the studies checked, an unresolved V gene accounts for under half, and the remainder has no known explanation. Within this sample are 760,000 or so clones, with just over 95% of them counted one time only. The ten largest account for under 0.3% of the sample. Sequenced material: naive CD8+ T cells sorted from blood. The cell subset or site label of this sample denotes: CD45RA+CCR7+. The receptors stem from a man aged 30-40 years in good health.

The chain joins TRBV28 to TRBJ1-4; D is uncertain. V was cut by 3 bases and J by 3 bases, with 14 bases left in between. The CDR3 has 16 residues. Germline CDR1 is MDHEN and CDR2 is SYDVKM. CDR3: CASSFPSGQANEKLFF. The CDR3 region has the DNA TGTGCCAGCAGTTTTCCATCTGGGCAGGCTAATGAAAAACTGTTTTTT. Using reference TRBV28 and TRBJ1-4 for the parts outside the CDR3, the full variable domain is DVKVTQSSRYLVKRTGEKVFLECVQDMDHENMFWYRQDPGLGLRLIYFSYDVKMKEKGDIPEGYSVSREKKERFSLILESASTNQTSMYLCASSFPSGQANEKLFFGSGTQLSVL.

The chain uses TRBV5-1 and TRBJ2-5, with unresolved D. The CDR3 contains 13 residues. In germline, CDR1 is SGHRS, CDR2 YFSETQ. Between the trimmed V and J ends, which lost 7 bases and 0 bases, there was a span of 10 bases. CDR3 amino acids: CASRATNQETQYF. The CDR3 DNA is TGCGCCAGCCGTGCCACCAACCAAGAGACCCAGTACTTC.

The rearrangement links TRBV5-5 to TRBJ2-2, with D perhaps matching TRBD2 (5 bases). Germline V lookup: CDR1 SGHKS, CDR2 YYEKEE (reference sequence). V lost 4 bases and J 6 bases, leaving 22 bases between the germline ends. This CDR3 has 17 amino acids. The CDR3 sequence is CASSPVLARVMAGELFF. The CDR3 DNA is TGTGCCAGCAGCCCGGTCCTAGCTCGGGTGATGGCCGGGGAGCTGTTTTTT.

The sample holds one count of this clone. The chain recombines TRBV28 with TRBJ1-1; D is unclear. V lost 6 bases and J 6 bases, leaving 8 bases between the germline ends. CDR3 size: 11 residues. In germline, CDR1 is MDHEN, CDR2 SYDVKM. CDR3 nucleotide sequence: TGTGCCAGCAGCCTATATGCTGAAGCTTTCTTT. This translates into CASSLYAEAFF. Combining the CDR3 with reference TRBV28 and TRBJ1-1 gives the whole variable domain DVKVTQSSRYLVKRTGEKVFLECVQDMDHENMFWYRQDPGLGLRLIYFSYDVKMKEKGDIPEGYSVSREKKERFSLILESASTNQTSMYLCASSLYAEAFFGQGTRLTVV.

The genes are TRBV19 and TRBJ2-1; TRBD2 matches 12 bases. The CDR3 sequence is 15 residues long. V lost 6 bases to trimming and J lost 5 bases; unmatched junction nucleotides: 5. Germline V lookup: CDR1 LNHDA, CDR2 SQIVND (reference sequence). As DNA, the CDR3 is TGTGCCAGTAGGGAGACTAGCGGGAGCCACAATGAGCAGTTCTTC. The encoded protein is CASRETSGSHNEQFF.

The chain combines TRBV27 with TRBJ2-2; D unclear. Trimming cost V 0 bases and J 7 bases, with 9 bases left between them. Germline assignment: CDR1 MNHEY and CDR2 SMNVEV (reference sequence). The CDR3 has 14 amino acids. CDR3 residues: CASSLSVEFGELFF. Written as DNA, the CDR3 is TGTGCCAGCAGTTTATCGGTCGAGTTCGGGGAGCTGTTTTTT.

V gene TRBV7-8 combines with J gene TRBJ2-7; 7 nucleotides line up with TRBD2. Trimming cost V 3 bases and J 1 base; bases outside gene matches: 6. This CDR3 comprises 15 residues. Germline V CDR1 and CDR2: SGHVS, FQNEAQ. The DNA of the CDR3 is TGTGCCAGCAGCTTGGGACCGGGACTATCCTACGAGCAGTACTTC. Residues: CASSLGPGLSYEQYF.

The chain recombines TRBV11-2 with TRBJ2-6, with 7 bases matching TRBD2. J gave up 0 bases and V 5 bases, and 13 bases lay outside the gene matches. Germline V lookup: CDR1 SGHAT, CDR2 FQNNGV. The CDR3 runs to 19 residues. The DNA of the CDR3 is TGTGCCAGCAGCAAACCCCCGCTAGCGGATAGCTCTGGGGCCAACGTCCTGACTTTC. This translates into CASSKPPLADSSGANVLTF.

This sequence joins TRBV27 and TRBJ2-5, with D possibly being TRBD2 (6 bases). This CDR3 comprises 15 residues. The germline CDR1 and CDR2 sequences are MNHEY and SMNVEV (reference sequence). Trimming removed 4 bases from V and 5 bases from J, with 17 bases in between. In DNA, the CDR3 is TGTGCCAGCAGTTCCTCCCGGACGGGGAGGGAGACCCAGTACTTC. Encoded protein: CASSSSRTGRETQYF.

The genes are TRBV11-3 and TRBJ2-5, with 10 bases aligning to TRBD1. Trimming took 4 bases from V and 1 from J; bases not matched to a gene: 3. This CDR3 region has 15 residues. Germline CDR1 reads SGHNT; CDR2 reads YENEEA. CDR3: CASSSGQGSQETQYF. The CDR3 bases are TGTGCCAGCAGCTCGGGACAGGGGTCCCAAGAGACCCAGTACTTC.

The CDR3 is CASSINPDYNEQFF. Here the CDR3 DNA reads TGTGCCAGTAGTATCAACCCAGATTACAATGAGCAGTTCTTC. V gene TRBV19 combines with J gene TRBJ2-1; D gene ambiguous. Between the trimmed V and J ends, which lost 3 bases and 4 bases, there was a span of 10 bases. The CDR3 sequence is 14 residues long. Germline CDR1 LNHDA, CDR2 SQIVND (reference sequence).

The V and J genes are TRBV29-1 and TRBJ2-7; tentative D call: TRBD1 (6 bases). V was trimmed by 1 base and J by 3 bases, leaving 13 bases between them. Germline V gene sequence: CDR1 SQVTM, CDR2 ANQGSEA. The CDR3 has 14 amino acids. Here the CDR3 DNA reads TGCAGCGTTGAAGCGACAGGTGAGGACTACGAGCAGTACTTC. Its protein is CSVEATGEDYEQYF.

CDR3 in amino acids: CASSYYLPGTDTGELFF. The CDR3 DNA follows: TGTGCCAGCAGCTATTATTTACCGGGCACGGACACCGGGGAGCTGTTTTTT. The chain has TRBV7-6 and TRBJ2-2; no reliable D call. This CDR3 has 17 residues. The ends were cut back, 4 bases at V and 3 bases at J, with 18 bases in the middle. Germline lookup yields CDR1 SGHVS and CDR2 FNYEAQ.

The rearrangement links TRBV7-6 to TRBJ2-7, with 15 positions matching TRBD2. The CDR3 contains 16 residues. V lost 5 bases and J lost 6; bases outside the gene matches: 8. Germline loops: CDR1 SGHVS, CDR2 FNYEAQ. CDR3: CASSRGLAGGEAEQYF. The CDR3 bases are TGTGCCAGCAGCCGAGGACTAGCGGGAGGGGAGGCCGAGCAGTACTTC.

The chain employs TRBV30 and TRBJ2-7; a possible D gene is TRBD2 (6 bases). Germline V lookup: CDR1 GTSNPN, CDR2 SVGIG (reference sequence). The CDR3 loop spans 11 amino acids. Trimming removed 5 bases at V and 7 bases at J, with 12 bases between. DNA of the CDR3: TGTGCCTGGGGCTCGGCGGGGGAGCAGTACTTC. Translation: CAWGSAGEQYF.

The chain has TRBV11-2 and TRBJ1-1; weak D call: TRBD1 (6 bases). Germline V lookup: CDR1 SGHAT, CDR2 FQNNGV. The V gene lost 2 bases and the J gene lost 2 bases, with 12 bases spanning the gap. The CDR3 covers 15 residues. The CDR3 region is CASSLMGALNTEAFF. As DNA, the CDR3 is TGTGCCAGCAGCTTAATGGGGGCGCTTAACACTGAAGCTTTCTTT.

The V gene is TRBV7-8, the J gene TRBJ2-7, with TRBD1 matching 9 bases. The CDR3 sequence is 14 residues long. The ends lost 5 bases at V and 3 bases at J; junction bases unmatched: 5. Germline CDR1 is SGHVS and CDR2 is FQNEAQ. The CDR3 sequence: CASSPGQGYYEQYF. The DNA for the CDR3 is TGTGCCAGCAGCCCGGGACAGGGCTACTACGAGCAGTACTTC.

This sequence joins TRBV5-1 and TRBJ2-7, with D hard to call. V gave up 2 bases and J gave up 3 bases, with 9 bases separating them. Per germline, CDR1 SGHRS and CDR2 YFSETQ. The CDR3 is 13 residues long. Here the CDR3 DNA reads TGCGCCAGCAGCTTAAATCCCGACTACGAGCAGTACTTC. Translating gives CASSLNPDYEQYF. The full variable domain, with the rest looked up from reference TRBV5-1 and TRBJ2-7, is KAGVTQTPRYLIKTRGQQVTLSCSPISGHRSVSWYQQTPGQGLQFLFEYFSETQRNKGNFPGRFSGRQFSNSRSEMNVSTLELGDSALYLCASSLNPDYEQYFGPGTRLTVT.

The gene calls are TRBV27 and TRBJ2-1; D perhaps matches TRBD2 (5 bases). This CDR3 spans 14 amino acids. Between the trimmed V and J ends, which lost 5 bases and 5 bases, there was a span of 13 bases. Germline CDR1 MNHEY, CDR2 SMNVEV (reference sequence). The CDR3, as DNA: TGTGCCAGCAGTAGGAGGAGTCAGGACAATGAGCAGTTCTTC. Its translation is CASSRRSQDNEQFF.